This section outlines one T cell receptor beta chain sequence together with its context. Antigen specificity is unknown. The repertoire was sequenced with immunoSEQ multiplex PCR; TCRdb's copy has only in-frame clones and lacks some. This table lists about 140,000 clones. With 3 bases clipped from V and 6 bases from J, the junction kept 11 bases outside the gene matches. From germline, CDR1 is SGHTA and CDR2 FQGNSA. The CDR3 sequence is 16 residues long. The sample comes from a study of T cell responses to AZD1222 COVID-19 vaccine. General observations from the study: Baseline testing showed seropositivity in only a handful of AZD1222 recipients. Vaccine-associated CD4 TCRs spanned spike, dominant at 160-218 and 743-854. Researchers took repertoire samples only after the peak T cell response had come.

The sample comprised peripheral blood. J is TRBJ2-1 and V is TRBV7-2; 7 bases line up with TRBD2. The origin of this receptor is an adult in good health. The CDR3 sequence: CASSFTSAEPPNEQFF. The CDR3 nucleotides are TGTGCCAGCAGCTTCACTAGCGCCGAACCGCCCAATGAGCAGTTCTTC.